This TCR beta chain emerged from a study of cytomegalovirus exposure and HLA in healthy donors. Findings of the study overall: Later on, an analysis showed TCR association rates differing by HLA locus, with DRB1 the most and HLA-C the fewest. While the bulk of TCR sequences proved rare, some public TCRs turned up in many donors.

PCR employed 60 Vbeta and 13 Jbeta primers. Sequencing used immunoSEQ multiplex PCR; TCRdb keeps in-frame clones, though not all of them. The profile shows under 250,000 clones, around 79% of them singletons. The CDR3 extends over 14 amino acids. Germline V gene sequence: CDR1 SNHLY, CDR2 FYNNEI. V was pared by 1 base and J by 2 bases, with 9 bases between. A word on this clone: The target antigen is unknown.

This sequence originates from a woman under 40 in good health and CMV-seropositive. The sample comprised PBMCs. The chain joins TRBV2 to TRBJ2-7; D unresolved. The CDR3 DNA sequence: TGTGCCAGCAGTGAAGGGGCTTTCCCCTACGAGCAGTACTTC. Its protein product is CASSEGAFPYEQYF.